A selection of T cell receptor beta chains follows, all from one sample in a study of PD-1 blockade in classical Hodgkin lymphoma. Sequencing used immunoSEQ multiplex PCR; TCRdb keeps in-frame clones, though not all of them. Among tens of thousands of clones listed, 85% to 95% were seen once. The sample here was peripheral blood mononuclear cells (PBMCs), taken before the fourth cycle of nivolumab. These receptors all come from a human donor with classical Hodgkin lymphoma. CDR3s leave out the opening cysteine and the closing phenylalanine or tryptophan. Fields, in order: V gene, J gene, clone size, CDR3 protein. Where a row states a size, it is once, few, many or the class of an expanded clone; other rows omit it.

>TRBV27|TRBJ1-2|NA
ASSPGQPALNYGYT
>TRBV27|TRBJ2-7|NA
ASSLDEGYEQY
>TRBV7-9|TRBJ2-1|once
ASSSALRSYNEQF
>TRBV11-2|TRBJ2-5|NA
ASSRSGGQETQY
>TRBV18|TRBJ1-2|NA
ASSPALVDGYT
>TRBV5-1|TRBJ2-7|NA
ASSLARGGSYEQY
>TRBV27|TRBJ2-3|NA
ASTTAGLISTDTQY
>TRBV25-1|TRBJ2-1|NA
ASSEYGVRNEQF
>TRBV4-2|TRBJ1-5|NA
ASSQDRGNNQPQH
>TRBV7-9|NA|NA
ASSPSNEQY
>TRBV9|TRBJ2-7|once
ASSVVVLAGGRSSYEQY
>TRBV5-1|TRBJ2-7|NA
ASSLVFSSYEQY
>TRBV18|TRBJ2-1|NA
ASSPPNLYNEQF
>TRBV7-3|TRBJ2-7|NA
ASSLGFGENR
>TRBV7-9|TRBJ2-1|NA
ASSLSGAATYNEQF
>TRBV6-7|TRBJ2-1|once
ASSYPGPSNEQF
>TRBV9|TRBJ1-2|once
ASSSTDGVTYGYT
>TRBV4-1|TRBJ2-7|NA
ASSQYSGSLYEQY
>TRBV5-6|TRBJ2-3|NA
ASRPVSTDTQY
>TRBV19|TRBJ2-7|once
ASSIDLVAGPADEQY
>TRBV4-1|TRBJ2-3|NA
ASSQAPRDTQY
>TRBV2|TRBJ2-5|few
ASSASTSGRLQETQY
>TRBV30|TRBJ2-3|NA
AWRESGITQY
>TRBV6-1|TRBJ1-1|once
ASKVRRKTEAF
>TRBV7-2|TRBJ2-7|NA
ASSLAGLVYYEQY
>TRBV5-1|TRBJ2-5|NA
ASRVSSQETQY
>TRBV10-2|TRBJ2-7|NA
ASSPRQGAYEQY
>TRBV6-5|TRBJ2-5|NA
ASSHRDYLGETQY
>TRBV19|TRBJ1-2|NA
ASSIRGRKRGYT
>TRBV18|TRBJ2-3|NA
ASSRESLTSTDTQY
>TRBV28|TRBJ2-7|NA
ASSLGQDYEQY
>TRBV6-5|TRBJ2-2|NA
ASRRQGPGELF
>TRBV6-5|TRBJ1-1|NA
ASSYVGQGTSEAF
>TRBV10-3|TRBJ2-7|NA
AISSGTSFEQY